The 13 T cell receptor beta chains presented below share a single source sample, sequenced in a study of CD8 T cells in ankylosing spondylitis. From the 5' RACE reads, TCRdb called clonotypes with MiXCR, one entry per CDR3 protein. The sample has 150,000 to 200,000 distinct CDR3 sequences, roughly 13% seen once. The sequenced sample consisted of blood, either unsorted or a sorted T cell fraction (not recorded which). Receptor source: a female donor with ankylosing spondylitis or in good health (not recorded which).

The chain uses TRBV5-1 and TRBJ2-1; the D gene is possibly TRBD2 (5 bases). The CDR3 loop spans 16 amino acids. Looked up from germline, CDR1 is SGHRS and CDR2 is YFSETQ. V was trimmed by 2 bases and J by 5 bases, leaving 17 bases between them. The CDR3 DNA follows: TGCGCCAGCAGCTTTTTGGTTGTGGAGCGGAACAATGAGCAGTTCTTC. Protein product: CASSFLVVERNNEQFF.

The chain combines TRBV21-1 with TRBJ2-5; TRBD2, the table's D call, was not compared with the DNA. TRBV21-1 is an annotated pseudogene. This CDR3 is built from 16 residues. CDR3 residues: CASSLVAGRDQETQYF. The DNA of the CDR3 is TGTGCCAGCAGCCTAGTGGCGGGCCGTGACCAAGAGACCCAGTACTTC.

This clonotype turned up a few times. The chain recombines TRBV7-2 with TRBJ2-3, with D perhaps matching TRBD1 or TRBD2 (5 bases each). Trimming took off 1 base at V and 8 bases at J, with 19 bases between the two ends. The CDR3 has 16 residues. Germline V gene lookup returns CDR1 SGHTA and CDR2 FQGNSA. The CDR3 reads CASSLEGTRVAATQYF. Written as DNA, the CDR3 is TGTGCCAGCAGCTTAGAAGGGACGCGGGTAGCTGCTACGCAGTATTTT.

This clonotype has more than one count but fewer than ten. The chain links TRBV5-5 to TRBJ2-7; D is possibly TRBD1 or TRBD2 (5 bases each). Trimming took off 0 bases at V and 6 bases at J, with 22 bases between the two ends. Germline V gives CDR1 SGHKS, CDR2 YYEKEE (reference sequence). The CDR3 sequence is 17 residues long. The CDR3, as DNA: TGTGCCAGCAGCTTGGACCCTTCTCCGGGACGGAGAGTCGAGCAGTACTTC. Its protein product is CASSLDPSPGRRVEQYF.

This clonotype was picked up a small number of times. This chain connects TRBV5-1 to TRBJ2-5; D is undetermined. The CDR3 sequence is 13 residues long. Trimming stripped 5 bases from V and 4 bases from J, with 12 bases between. CDR1 is SGHRS, CDR2 YFSETQ, per germline. CDR3 DNA: TGCGCCAGCAGGTCCGGAGACATAGAGACCCAGTACTTC. Amino acid sequence: CASRSGDIETQYF.

This clonotype has at least ten counts. The chain carries TRBV6-1 and TRBJ2-1, with D unresolved. The CDR3 has 14 amino acids. V lost 4 bases, J lost 6 bases, and 13 bases lay in between. Germline loops: CDR1 MNHNS, CDR2 SASEGT. CDR3 loop: CASSGRTETNEQFF. CDR3 sequence (DNA): TGTGCCAGCAGTGGCCGGACGGAAACCAATGAGCAGTTCTTC.

This chain connects TRBV2 to TRBJ2-3, with D possibly being TRBD1 (5 bases). The V end was cut by 8 bases, the J end by 3 bases, with 15 bases between. The CDR3 length is 14 residues. Germline assignment: CDR1 SNHLY and CDR2 FYNNEI. In DNA form, the CDR3 reads TGTGCCAGCCCCCTTGGGGCCCTTACAGATACGCAGTATTTT. Protein sequence: CASPLGALTDTQYF.

This clonotype was observed at least ten times. The chain links TRBV5-4 to TRBJ1-6; TRBD1 is a possible D gene (6 bases). Germline V gene data show CDR1 as SGHNT and CDR2 as YYREEE (reference sequence). CDR3 length: 17 residues. V lost 4 bases to trimming and J lost 0 bases, with 14 bases between them. The CDR3, as DNA: TGTGCCAGCAGCCCCGGAGGGGGGAGCTCCTATAATTCACCCCTCCACTTT. This encodes CASSPGGGSSYNSPLHF.

J is TRBJ2-1 and V is TRBV7-3, with TRBD2 as a possible D gene (6 bases). Trimming removed 5 bases at V and 9 bases at J, with 20 bases between. CDR1 and CDR2 (germline): SGHTA, FQGTGA. There are 15 residues in the CDR3. CDR3 nucleotide sequence: TGTGCCAGCAGCCCGAGACTAGGGAAGGCCGCTGAGCAGTTCTTC. Its translation is CASSPRLGKAAEQFF.

This chain connects TRBV20-1 to TRBJ1-5; D uncertain. V was clipped by 2 bases and J by 1 base, with 12 bases between them. The length of the CDR3 is 15 residues. The V gene's germline CDR1 is DFQATT and CDR2 SNEGSKA (reference sequence). The CDR3 is CSARNLGGSNQPQHF. The CDR3 DNA is TGCAGTGCTAGAAACCTAGGTGGGAGCAATCAGCCCCAGCATTTT.

This clonotype was recorded at least ten times. This chain links TRBV6-1 with TRBJ2-5; D remains ambiguous. Trimming took 5 bases from V and 7 from J, leaving 17 bases between them. Germline loops: CDR1 MNHNS, CDR2 SASEGT. The CDR3 extends over 14 amino acids. Here the CDR3 DNA reads TGTGCCAGCAGTACGGGCTCCGGAGTAGGGACCCAGTACTTC. Translated: CASSTGSGVGTQYF.

This clonotype was counted only a few times. The chain employs TRBV19 and TRBJ2-1, with no clear D. CDR1 and CDR2 (germline): LNHDA, SQIVND (reference sequence). V lost 5 bases to trimming and J lost 9 bases, with 14 bases between them. The CDR3 is made up of 13 amino acids. CDR3 bases: TGTGCCAGTAGTCCCCCCGGACGAATTGAGCAGTTCTTC. Encoded protein: CASSPPGRIEQFF.

Turning to this clonotype: This sequence may be a read error, since a much larger clone differs from it by one base. The genes are TRBV20-1 and TRBJ2-1; 8 nucleotides agree with TRBD1. The last part of the DNA fits TRBJ2-7 better; the J call may be wrong. Germline V gene sequence: CDR1 DFQATT, CDR2 SNEGSKA (reference sequence). This CDR3 contains 14 residues. For the CDR3, the DNA is TGCAGTGCTAGACCCGGGACTGGGACAGGATGGCAGTACTTC. Its protein is CSARPGTGTGWQYF.